The clone carrying this TCR beta chain showed up many times. This sample is drawn from a study of blood T cells in healthy people across ages. The second PCR ran roughly 7 to 11 cycles with a sample-barcoded 5' primer and J-beta primers. TCRdb independently ran MiXCR on the 5' RACE reads; one entry per CDR3 protein. This sample carries roughly 1.6 million distinct CDR3 sequences, around 35% of them seen once, and the ten largest clones take around 10%. The CDR3 consists of 15 residues. CDR1 is DFQATT and CDR2 is SNEGSKA in the germline V gene (reference sequence). Trimming took 1 base from V and 0 from J, leaving 13 bases between them.

The TCR originated in a woman aged 30 to 39 in good health. This rearrangement joins TRBV20-1 to TRBJ2-7, with a possible D match to TRBD2 (7 bases). Source material: blood. The CDR3 nucleotides read TGCAGTGCTAGAGTCCCGCGGGGGCTCTCCTACGAGCAGTACTTC. Translation: CSARVPRGLSYEQYF.